These 4 T cell receptor beta chains were all obtained from the same sample, sequenced in a study of T cell responses to AZD1222 COVID-19 vaccine. Sequencing used immunoSEQ multiplex PCR; TCRdb keeps in-frame clones, though not all of them. Of 150,000 to 170,000 clones in the sample, 88% were seen once. This material consisted of peripheral blood, taken on day 0 of AZD1222 vaccination. These receptors all stem from an adult in good health.

The chain employs TRBV28 and TRBJ1-5; the D gene is possibly TRBD1 (5 bases). CDR3 length: 15 amino acids. The V gene lost 7 bases and the J gene lost 4 bases, with 17 bases spanning the gap. CDR1 is MDHEN and CDR2 is SYDVKM in the germline V gene. CDR3 bases: TGTGCCAGCATAATAATGGGGGGGTGGAATCAGCCCCAGCATTTT. As protein: CASIIMGGWNQPQHF.

This clone came up once. V usage is TRBV19 and J usage is TRBJ1-1; D is undetermined. V was clipped by 6 bases and J by 8 bases, with 10 bases between them. The CDR3 totals 11 residues. Per germline, CDR1 LNHDA and CDR2 SQIVND (reference sequence). The CDR3 reads CASSKISEAFF. The CDR3 region has the DNA TGTGCCAGTAGCAAGATATCAGAAGCTTTCTTT.

V is TRBV14 and J is TRBJ1-1; D gene ambiguous. The germline gives CDR1 SGHDN, CDR2 FVKESK. V was trimmed by 1 base and J by 1 base, leaving 4 bases between them. The CDR3 runs to 13 residues. CDR3 bases: TGTGCCAGCAGCCAAGTATCGAACACTGAAGCTTTCTTT. It translates to CASSQVSNTEAFF.

The gene calls are TRBV15 and TRBJ1-5; tentatively, D is TRBD1 (6 bases). CDR1 and CDR2 from the germline V gene are LNHNV and YYDKDF (reference sequence). The CDR3 extends over 17 amino acids. The ends were cut back, 0 bases at V and 4 bases at J, with 16 bases in the middle. In DNA form, the CDR3 reads TGTGCCACCAGCAGAGATGAGGGCAGGGGAGGTAATCAGCCCCAGCATTTT. It specifies CATSRDEGRGGNQPQHF.